This is a list of T cell receptor beta chains from one sample in a study of blood T cell repertoires in COVID-19. Some clones are missing from TCRdb's copy, which holds only in-frame ones; the method was immunoSEQ multiplex PCR. The sample includes about 220,000 clones, about 79% of them seen just once. The material sequenced was peripheral blood. The origin of the receptors is a man aged 45-65 years with active or convalescent COVID-19. Each CDR3 is given with its conserved first and last residue. The D gene is left open where the match is weak. Not all rows give a size; the values are once, few, many and, for expanded clones, a class.

>TRBJ1-2|few|TRBV5-6|-
TGTGCCAGCAGGAGACAGCGGGTGCCCAACTATGGCTACACCTTC
CASRRQRVPNYGYTF
>TRBJ1-2|once|TRBV29-1|-
TGCAGCGCCGGGACATATGGCTATGGCTACACCTTC
CSAGTYGYGYTF
>TRBJ1-6|-|TRBV6-5|TRBD1
TGTGCCAGCAACGACAGGGGGCCTCAAGGATCCCTCCACTTT
CASNDRGPQGSLHF
>TRBJ2-3|-|TRBV5-1|TRBD2
TGCGCCAGCAGCTTGGGGACTAGCGGGGGCCATAGCACAGATACGCAGTATTTT
CASSLGTSGGHSTDTQYF
>TRBJ1-5|-|TRBV6-2/TRBV6-3|TRBD1
TGTGCCAGCAGTTCCACCGACAGGGGCCATCAGCCCCAGCATTTT
CASSSTDRGHQPQHF
>TRBJ2-5|-|TRBV4-1|-
TGCGCCAGCAGCCAAGGGTACAACCAAGAGACCCAGTACTTC
CASSQGYNQETQYF
>TRBJ1-2|-|TRBV7-2|-
TGTGCCAGCAGCCCAGGGGTCGGCTACACCTTC
CASSPGVGYTF
>TRBJ1-5|-|TRBV19|-
TGTGCCAGTAGTATTAACGGTCTCAACCGTTATAGCAATCAGCCCCAGCATTTT
CASSINGLNRYSNQPQHF
>TRBJ1-2|-|TRBV7-9|-
TGTGCCAGCAGCGCCGCCAGGGACTATGGCTACACCTTC
CASSAARDYGYTF
>TRBJ2-3|few|TRBV7-3|-
TGTGCCAGCAGCTTAATGGGCAGCACAGATACGCAGTATTTT
CASSLMGSTDTQYF
>TRBJ2-3|-|TRBV7-2|-
TGTGCCAGCAGCCTTTACAGAGATACGCAGTATTTT
CASSLYRDTQYF
>TRBJ2-5|-|TRBV5-4|TRBD1
TGTGCCAGCACCCCCAAGGGTGGGACAGGGGGACTAGAGACCCAGTACTTC
CASTPKGGTGGLETQYF
>TRBJ1-2|-|TRBV4-1|TRBD1
TGCGCCAGCAGCCAAGAAGGTACAGGGGGCTATGGCTACACCTTC
CASSQEGTGGYGYTF
>TRBJ2-2|few|TRBV6-2/TRBV6-3|-
TGTGCCAGCAGTTACGGCCAGGGATGGGAGCTGTTTTTT
CASSYGQGWELFF
>TRBJ2-1|-|TRBV10-3|TRBD2
TGTGCCATCAGTGCCGGGACTAGCGGTAACAATGAGCAGTTCTTC
CAISAGTSGNNEQFF
>TRBJ2-7|-|TRBV13|-
TGTGCCAGCAGCTTACCTCTCGGCGAGCAGTACTTC
CASSLPLGEQYF
>TRBJ2-2|-|TRBV6-5|TRBD1
TGTGCCAGCAGTTGGGGACAGGGGCCCACCGGGGAGCTGTTTTTT
CASSWGQGPTGELFF
>TRBJ2-7|once|TRBV21-1|-
TGTGCCAGCAGCATAATGGGGGGGGTTTCCGTAAGTTACGAGCAGTACTTC
CASSIMGGVSVSYEQYF
>TRBJ1-4|-|TRBV5-1|-
TGCGCCAGCAGCCCGGGGGCAACTAATGAAAAACTGTTTTTT
CASSPGATNEKLFF
>TRBJ1-2|-|TRBV11-2|-
TGTGCCAGCAGCCCGTGGATCCCGGCCGCCTTCACGGGTAACTATGGCTACACCTTC
CASSPWIPAAFTGNYGYTF
>TRBJ1-3|once|TRBV21-1|-
TGTGCCAGCAGCAAAGCCCCCGGGGGACCCTCCGGAAACACCATATATTTT
CASSKAPGGPSGNTIYF
>TRBJ2-7|-|TRBV15|-
TGTGCCACCAGCAGGGAAGACAGGGAGCAGTACTTC
CATSREDREQYF
>TRBJ2-1|many|TRBV7-3|TRBD2
TGTGCCAGCAGCCCCAGCGGGGGGAGGGCCGGAAATGAGCAGTTCTTC
CASSPSGGRAGNEQFF
>TRBJ2-1|-|TRBV5-4|TRBD1
TGTGCCAGCAGTCCCGGACAGGGGAAATACAATGAGCAGTTCTTC
CASSPGQGKYNEQFF
>TRBJ2-5|-|TRBV7-9|-
TGTGCCAGCAGCTTAATTTCGGGCCAAGAGACCCAGTACTTC
CASSLISGQETQYF
>TRBJ2-2|-|TRBV3-1/TRBV3-2|-
TGTGCCAGCAGCCACTCCGGGTACACCGGGGAGCTGTTTTTT
CASSHSGYTGELFF
>TRBJ1-4|-|TRBV2|-
TGTGCCAGCACCGAAATGGGAGGGGTTAATGAAAAACTGTTTTTT
CASTEMGGVNEKLFF
>TRBJ2-1|once|TRBV28|TRBD1
TGTGCCAGCAGTTTCCCCGGGACAGGTTACAATGAGCAGTTCTTC
CASSFPGTGYNEQFF
>TRBJ1-5|-|TRBV28|-
TGTGCCAGCAAACGGGGTGGCAATCAGCCCCAGCATTTT
CASKRGGNQPQHF
>TRBJ1-1|-|TRBV6-5|-
TGTGCCAGCAGTTACTCGGGCCTCTCGAACACTGAAGCTTTCTTT
CASSYSGLSNTEAFF
>TRBJ1-1|-|TRBV15|-
TGTGCCACCAGTAGAAGGACAAACTCTTCCACTGAAGCTTTCTTT
CATSRRTNSSTEAFF